This is a list of T cell receptor beta chains from one sample in a study of blood T cell repertoires in COVID-19. The data were produced by immunoSEQ multiplex PCR, yet TCRdb's version contains in-frame clones alone and is incomplete. This repertoire shows more than 150,000 clones, 65% to 90% found once; its top ten account for 8% to 10%. Sequenced material: peripheral blood. These receptors originate from a man in his fifties or sixties with acute or convalescent COVID-19. Both conserved end residues are part of each CDR3. A D gene is named only where the DNA matches it firmly. Not all rows give a size; the values are once, few, many and, for expanded clones, a class.

>.|TRBJ2-7|TRBV2|TRBD2
TGTGCCAGCAGCGGGACTAGCGCTCCCTACGAGCAGTACTTC
CASSGTSAPYEQYF
>.|TRBJ1-6|TRBV5-1|.
TGCGCCAGCAGCTTGGGGCAGGGTTATGGTGCACCCCTCCACTTT
CASSLGQGYGAPLHF
>.|TRBJ1-6|TRBV9|.
TGTGCCAGCAGCGTATTACTGAGTAATTCACCCCTCCACTTT
CASSVLLSNSPLHF
>.|TRBJ2-7|TRBV6-5|.
TGTGCCAGCAGTCAGAGGAGCCCCTACGAGCAGTACTTC
CASSQRSPYEQYF
>.|TRBJ2-7|TRBV30|.
TGTGCCTGGAGTGTACTCTACGAGCAGTACTTC
CAWSVLYEQYF
>.|TRBJ1-5|TRBV3-1/TRBV3-2|.
TGTGCCAGCAGCCAAGATCGGGGTGTTCAGCCCCAGCATTTT
CASSQDRGVQPQHF
>.|TRBJ1-1|TRBV2|TRBD1
TGTGCCAGCAGTGAACAGGGGGCTAAGAACACTGAAGCTTTCTTT
CASSEQGAKNTEAFF
>once|TRBJ2-2|TRBV29-1|TRBD2
TGCAGCGTGCACGCTAGCGGGAGGCTAACCGGGGAGCTGTTTTTT
CSVHASGRLTGELFF
>.|TRBJ2-7|TRBV11-2|TRBD2
TGTGCCAGCAACAAAATACGGGGGGGCTACGAGCAGTACTTC
CASNKIRGGYEQYF
>.|TRBJ2-1|TRBV3-1/TRBV3-2|.
TGTGCCAGCAGCCAAGAGATGCGGCAAGGGCAGTTCTTC
CASSQEMRQGQFF
>.|TRBJ2-7|TRBV2|TRBD1
TGTGCCAGCAGTCAACAGGGGTCGGTTGAGCAGTACTTC
CASSQQGSVEQYF
>.|TRBJ1-2|TRBV18|.
TGTGCCAGCTCACCCCGCGTCACAGAGGGCTACACCTTC
CASSPRVTEGYTF
>.|TRBJ1-2|TRBV28|.
TGTGCCAGCAGTAGGGGACAAACTCGCTATGGCTACACCTTC
CASSRGQTRYGYTF
>.|TRBJ1-5|TRBV6-1|.
TGTGCCAGCAGTGAAGAATGGTGGCGGCATCAGCCCCAGCATTTT
CASSEEWWRHQPQHF
>.|TRBJ2-7|TRBV14|TRBD2
TGTGCCAGCAGCCTAAGCGGGATCACCTACGAGCAGTACTTC
CASSLSGITYEQYF
>.|TRBJ2-2|TRBV9|.
TGTGCCAGCAGCGTAGCAGGGTCGAACACCGGGGAGCTGTTTTTT
CASSVAGSNTGELFF
>.|TRBJ2-7|TRBV28|TRBD2
TGTGCCAGCAGTCCTAGCGGGAGTTTGTCCTACGAGCAGTACTTC
CASSPSGSLSYEQYF
>.|TRBJ2-2|TRBV5-1|.
TGCGCCAGCAGCTTGTATCCCGGGGAGCTGTTTTTT
CASSLYPGELFF
>.|TRBJ2-2|TRBV11-2|.
TGTGCCAGCAGCTTACAAGTAGTCACCGGGGAGCTGTTTTTT
CASSLQVVTGELFF
>few|TRBJ2-7|TRBV5-1|.
TGCGCCAGCAGCTTGTCAGGAGGGCCCTACGAGCAGTACTTC
CASSLSGGPYEQYF